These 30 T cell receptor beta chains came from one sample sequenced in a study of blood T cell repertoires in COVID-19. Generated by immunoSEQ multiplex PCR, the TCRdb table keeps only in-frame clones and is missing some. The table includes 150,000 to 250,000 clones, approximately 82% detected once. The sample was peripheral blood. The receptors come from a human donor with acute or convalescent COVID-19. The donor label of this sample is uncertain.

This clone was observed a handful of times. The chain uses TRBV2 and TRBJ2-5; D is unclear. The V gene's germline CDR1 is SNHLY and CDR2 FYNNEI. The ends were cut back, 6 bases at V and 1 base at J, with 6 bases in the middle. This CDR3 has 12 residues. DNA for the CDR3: TGTGCCAGCAGCTCCTCCCAAGAGACCCAGTACTTC. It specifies CASSSSQETQYF.

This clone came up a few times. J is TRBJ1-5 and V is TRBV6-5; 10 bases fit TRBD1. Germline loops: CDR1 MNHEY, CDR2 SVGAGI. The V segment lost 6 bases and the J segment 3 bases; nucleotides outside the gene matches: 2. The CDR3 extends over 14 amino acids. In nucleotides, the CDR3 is TGTGCCAGCAGGACAGGGGGCATCAATCAGCCCCAGCATTTT. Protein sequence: CASRTGGINQPQHF.

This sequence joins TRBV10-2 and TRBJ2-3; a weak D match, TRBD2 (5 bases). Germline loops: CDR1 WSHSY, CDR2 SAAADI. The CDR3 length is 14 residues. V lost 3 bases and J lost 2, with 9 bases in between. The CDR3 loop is CASSDGEFTDTQYF. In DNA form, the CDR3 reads TGCGCCAGCAGTGACGGGGAGTTCACAGATACGCAGTATTTT.

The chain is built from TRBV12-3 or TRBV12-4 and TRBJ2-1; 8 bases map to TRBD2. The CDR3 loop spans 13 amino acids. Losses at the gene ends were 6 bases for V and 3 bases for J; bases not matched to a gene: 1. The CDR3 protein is CASRRGGYNEQFF. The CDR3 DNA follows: TGTGCCAGCAGACGGGGGGGCTACAATGAGCAGTTCTTC.

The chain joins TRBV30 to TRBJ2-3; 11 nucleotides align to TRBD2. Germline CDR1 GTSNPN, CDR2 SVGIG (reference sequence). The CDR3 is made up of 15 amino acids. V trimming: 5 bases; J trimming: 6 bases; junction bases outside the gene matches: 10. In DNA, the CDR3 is TGTGCCTGGTCTAGGACTAGCGGGTTGGGGGATACGCAGTATTTT. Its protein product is CAWSRTSGLGDTQYF.

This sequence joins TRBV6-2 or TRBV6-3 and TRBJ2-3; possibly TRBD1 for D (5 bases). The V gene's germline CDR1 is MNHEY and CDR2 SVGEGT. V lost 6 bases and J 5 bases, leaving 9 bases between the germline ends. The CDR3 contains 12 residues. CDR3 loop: CASSNRRDTQYF. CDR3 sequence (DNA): TGTGCCAGCAGCAACAGGCGAGATACGCAGTATTTT.

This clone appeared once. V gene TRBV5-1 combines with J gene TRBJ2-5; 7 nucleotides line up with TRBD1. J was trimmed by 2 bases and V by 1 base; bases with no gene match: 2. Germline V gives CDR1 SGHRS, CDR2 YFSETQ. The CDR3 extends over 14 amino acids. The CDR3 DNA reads TGCGCCAGCAGCTTGTTGGGACAGCAAGAGACCCAGTACTTC. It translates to CASSLLGQQETQYF.

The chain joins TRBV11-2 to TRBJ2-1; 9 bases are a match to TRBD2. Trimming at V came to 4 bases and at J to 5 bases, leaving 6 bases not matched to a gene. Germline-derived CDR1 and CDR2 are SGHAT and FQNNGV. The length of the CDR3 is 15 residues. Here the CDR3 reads CASSSQAGGNNEQFF. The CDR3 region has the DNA TGTGCCAGCAGCTCCCAAGCGGGAGGAAACAATGAGCAGTTCTTC. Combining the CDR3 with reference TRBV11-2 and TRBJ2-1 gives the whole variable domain EAGVAQSPRYKIIEKRQSVAFWCNPISGHATLYWYQQILGQGPKLLIQFQNNGVVDDSQLPKDRFSAERLKGVDSTLKIQPAKLEDSAVYLCASSSQAGGNNEQFFGPGTRLTVL.

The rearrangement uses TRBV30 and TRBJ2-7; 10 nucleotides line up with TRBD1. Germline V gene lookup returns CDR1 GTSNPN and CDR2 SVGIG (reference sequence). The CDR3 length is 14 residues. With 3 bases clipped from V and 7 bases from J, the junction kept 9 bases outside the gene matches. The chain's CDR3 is CAWSRRGQGSEQYF. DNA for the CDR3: TGTGCCTGGAGCAGGAGGGGACAGGGGTCTGAGCAGTACTTC.

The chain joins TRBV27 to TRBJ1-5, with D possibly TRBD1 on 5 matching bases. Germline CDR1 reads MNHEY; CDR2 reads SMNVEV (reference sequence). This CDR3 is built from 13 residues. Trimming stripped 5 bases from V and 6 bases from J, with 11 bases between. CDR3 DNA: TGTGCCAGCAGTCAGGAGGGACTTCAGCCCCAGCATTTT. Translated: CASSQEGLQPQHF.

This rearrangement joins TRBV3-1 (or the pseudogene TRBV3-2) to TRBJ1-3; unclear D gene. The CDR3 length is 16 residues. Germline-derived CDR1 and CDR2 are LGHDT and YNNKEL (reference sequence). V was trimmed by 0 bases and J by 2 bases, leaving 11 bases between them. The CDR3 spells CASSQDLGRTGNTIYF. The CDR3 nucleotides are TGTGCCAGCAGCCAAGATCTCGGGAGAACTGGAAACACCATATATTTT.

The chain's CDR3 is CASSDRGIGYGYTF. The DNA of the CDR3 is TGTGCCAGCAGCGACAGGGGGATCGGCTATGGCTACACCTTC. The chain is built from TRBV2 and TRBJ1-2; 9 bases match TRBD1. Germline CDR1 and CDR2: SNHLY and FYNNEI. The trim removed 6 bases at V and 4 bases at J, leaving 6 bases unmatched. This CDR3 is built from 14 residues.

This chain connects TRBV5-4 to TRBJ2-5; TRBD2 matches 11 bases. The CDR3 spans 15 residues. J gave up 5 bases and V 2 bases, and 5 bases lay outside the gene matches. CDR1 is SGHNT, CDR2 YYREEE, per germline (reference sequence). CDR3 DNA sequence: TGTGCCAGCAGCTTCACTAGCGGGAGATTGGAGACCCAGTACTTC. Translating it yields CASSFTSGRLETQYF.

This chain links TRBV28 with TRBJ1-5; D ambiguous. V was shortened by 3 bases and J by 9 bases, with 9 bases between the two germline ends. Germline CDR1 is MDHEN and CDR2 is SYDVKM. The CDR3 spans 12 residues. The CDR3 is CASSLWPLPQHF. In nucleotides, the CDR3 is TGTGCCAGCAGTTTGTGGCCTCTGCCCCAGCATTTT.

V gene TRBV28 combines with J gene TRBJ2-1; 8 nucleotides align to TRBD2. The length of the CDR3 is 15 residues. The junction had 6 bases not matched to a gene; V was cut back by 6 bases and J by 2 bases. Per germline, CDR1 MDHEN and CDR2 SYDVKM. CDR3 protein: CASRRAGEAYNEQFF. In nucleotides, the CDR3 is TGTGCCAGCAGAAGAGCGGGAGAGGCCTACAATGAGCAGTTCTTC. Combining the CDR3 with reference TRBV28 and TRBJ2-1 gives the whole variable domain DVKVTQSSRYLVKRTGEKVFLECVQDMDHENMFWYRQDPGLGLRLIYFSYDVKMKEKGDIPEGYSVSREKKERFSLILESASTNQTSMYLCASRRAGEAYNEQFFGPGTRLTVL.

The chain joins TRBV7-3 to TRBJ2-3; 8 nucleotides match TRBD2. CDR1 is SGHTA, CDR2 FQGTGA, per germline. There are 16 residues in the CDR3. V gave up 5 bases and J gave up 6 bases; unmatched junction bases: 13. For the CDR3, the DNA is TGTGCCAGCAGCCCCAGTGTGCGGGGGGTGTGGGATACGCAGTATTTT. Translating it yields CASSPSVRGVWDTQYF. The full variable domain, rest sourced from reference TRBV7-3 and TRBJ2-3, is GAGVSQTPSNKVTEKGKYVELRCDPISGHTALYWYRQSLGQGPEFLIYFQGTGAADDSGLPNDRFFAVRPEGSVSTLKIQRTERGDSAVYLCASSPSVRGVWDTQYFGPGTRLTVL.

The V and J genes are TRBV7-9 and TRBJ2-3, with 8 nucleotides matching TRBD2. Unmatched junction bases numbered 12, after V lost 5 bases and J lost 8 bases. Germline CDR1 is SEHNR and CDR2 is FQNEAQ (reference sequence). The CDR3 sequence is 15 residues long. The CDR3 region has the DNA TGTGCCAGCAGCCAGACCGCGGGGACTAGTGCTACGCAGTATTTT. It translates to CASSQTAGTSATQYF.

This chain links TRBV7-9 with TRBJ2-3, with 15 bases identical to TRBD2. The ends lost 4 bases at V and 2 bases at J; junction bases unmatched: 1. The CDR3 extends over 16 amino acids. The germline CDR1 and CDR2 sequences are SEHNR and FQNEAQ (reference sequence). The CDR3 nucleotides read TGTGCCAGCAGCTGGACTAGCGGGAGGGCCACAGATACGCAGTATTTT. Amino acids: CASSWTSGRATDTQYF. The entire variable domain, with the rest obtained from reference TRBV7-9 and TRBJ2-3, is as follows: DTGVSQNPRHKITKRGQNVTFRCDPISEHNRLYWYRQTLGQGPEFLTYFQNEAQLEKSRLLSDRFSAERPKGSFSTLEIQRTEQGDSAMYLCASSWTSGRATDTQYFGPGTRLTVL.

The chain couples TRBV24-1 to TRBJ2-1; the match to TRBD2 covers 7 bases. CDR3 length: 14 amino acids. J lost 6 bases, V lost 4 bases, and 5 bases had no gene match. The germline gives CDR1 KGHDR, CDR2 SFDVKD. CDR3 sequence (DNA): TGTGCCACCAGTGACCCGACTAGCAGCAATGAGCAGTTCTTC. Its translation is CATSDPTSSNEQFF.

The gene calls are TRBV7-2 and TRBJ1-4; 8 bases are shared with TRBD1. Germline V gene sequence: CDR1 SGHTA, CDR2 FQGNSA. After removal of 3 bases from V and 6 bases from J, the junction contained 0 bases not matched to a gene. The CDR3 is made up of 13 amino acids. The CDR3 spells CASSLTGDEKLFF. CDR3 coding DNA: TGTGCCAGCAGCTTGACAGGGGATGAAAAACTGTTTTTT.

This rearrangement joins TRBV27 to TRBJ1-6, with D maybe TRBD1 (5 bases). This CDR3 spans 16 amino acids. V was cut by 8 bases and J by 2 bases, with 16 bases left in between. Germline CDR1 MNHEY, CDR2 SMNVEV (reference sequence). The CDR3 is CASRGAGTTYNSPLHF. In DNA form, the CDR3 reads TGTGCCAGCCGTGGGGCGGGGACCACCTATAATTCACCCCTCCACTTT.

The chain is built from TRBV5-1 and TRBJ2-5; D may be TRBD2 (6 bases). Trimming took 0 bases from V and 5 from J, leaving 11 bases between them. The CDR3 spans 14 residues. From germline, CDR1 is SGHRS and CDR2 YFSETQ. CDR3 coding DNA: TGCGCCAGCAGCTTGGTGGAGGGCTGGGAGACCCAGTACTTC. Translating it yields CASSLVEGWETQYF.

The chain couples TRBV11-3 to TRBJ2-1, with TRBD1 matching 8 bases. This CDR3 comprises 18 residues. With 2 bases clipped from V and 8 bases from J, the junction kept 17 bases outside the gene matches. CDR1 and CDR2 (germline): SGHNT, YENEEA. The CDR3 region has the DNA TGTGCCAGCAGCTTAAAATCCTCCTGGGACAGGATCGGAGATGAGCAGTTCTTC. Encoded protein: CASSLKSSWDRIGDEQFF.

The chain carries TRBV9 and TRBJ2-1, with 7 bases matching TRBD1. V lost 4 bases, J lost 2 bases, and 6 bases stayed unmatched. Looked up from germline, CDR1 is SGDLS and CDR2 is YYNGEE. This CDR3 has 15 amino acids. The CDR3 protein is CASSPRDRPYNEQFF. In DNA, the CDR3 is TGTGCCAGCAGCCCTCGGGACAGACCCTACAATGAGCAGTTCTTC.

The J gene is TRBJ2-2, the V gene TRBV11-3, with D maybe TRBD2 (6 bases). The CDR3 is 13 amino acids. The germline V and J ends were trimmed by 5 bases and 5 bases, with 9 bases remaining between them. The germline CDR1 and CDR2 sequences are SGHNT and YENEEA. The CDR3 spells CASSPGLTGELFF. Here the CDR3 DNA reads TGTGCCAGCAGCCCTGGACTAACCGGGGAGCTGTTTTTT.

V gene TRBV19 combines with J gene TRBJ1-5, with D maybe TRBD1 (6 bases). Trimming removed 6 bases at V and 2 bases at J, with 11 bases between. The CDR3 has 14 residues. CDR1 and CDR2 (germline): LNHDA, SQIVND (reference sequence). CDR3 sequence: CASSPRTGNQPQHF. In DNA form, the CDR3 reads TGTGCCAGTAGCCCACGGACAGGCAATCAGCCCCAGCATTTT.

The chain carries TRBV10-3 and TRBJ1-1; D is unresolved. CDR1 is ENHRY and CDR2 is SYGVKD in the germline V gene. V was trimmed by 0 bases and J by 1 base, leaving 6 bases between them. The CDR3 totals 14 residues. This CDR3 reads CAISESVRNTEAFF. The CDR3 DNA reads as TGTGCCATCAGTGAGTCGGTGAGGAACACTGAAGCTTTCTTT.

CDR3 nucleotide sequence: TGTGCCACCAGCAGAAGACAGGGGACCACTGAAGCTTTCTTT. Translated, it gives CATSRRQGTTEAFF. The chain combines TRBV15 with TRBJ1-1; 8 bases map to TRBD1. Germline-derived CDR1 and CDR2 are LNHNV and YYDKDF (reference sequence). J was trimmed by 4 bases and V by 2 bases; bases with no gene match: 3. The CDR3 consists of 14 residues.

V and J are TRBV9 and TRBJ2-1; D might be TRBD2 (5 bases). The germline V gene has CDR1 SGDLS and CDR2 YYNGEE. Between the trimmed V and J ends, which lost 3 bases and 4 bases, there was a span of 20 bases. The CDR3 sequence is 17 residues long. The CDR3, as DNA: TGTGCCAGCAGCGGAGACCACTTAAGGCGGGCGTACAATGAGCAGTTCTTC. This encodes CASSGDHLRRAYNEQFF. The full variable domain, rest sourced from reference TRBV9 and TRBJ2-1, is DSGVTQTPKHLITATGQRVTLRCSPRSGDLSVYWYQQSLDQGLQFLIQYYNGEERAKGNILERFSAQQFPDLHSELNLSSLELGDSALYFCASSGDHLRRAYNEQFFGPGTRLTVL.

CDR3 loop: CASSPGWGNQPQHF. CDR3 nucleotides: TGTGCCAGCAGTCCAGGGTGGGGCAATCAGCCCCAGCATTTT. The chain is built from TRBV28 and TRBJ1-5; D is possibly TRBD1 (5 bases). Trimming stripped 5 bases from V and 2 bases from J, with 10 bases between. The CDR3 runs to 14 residues. Germline assignment: CDR1 MDHEN and CDR2 SYDVKM.